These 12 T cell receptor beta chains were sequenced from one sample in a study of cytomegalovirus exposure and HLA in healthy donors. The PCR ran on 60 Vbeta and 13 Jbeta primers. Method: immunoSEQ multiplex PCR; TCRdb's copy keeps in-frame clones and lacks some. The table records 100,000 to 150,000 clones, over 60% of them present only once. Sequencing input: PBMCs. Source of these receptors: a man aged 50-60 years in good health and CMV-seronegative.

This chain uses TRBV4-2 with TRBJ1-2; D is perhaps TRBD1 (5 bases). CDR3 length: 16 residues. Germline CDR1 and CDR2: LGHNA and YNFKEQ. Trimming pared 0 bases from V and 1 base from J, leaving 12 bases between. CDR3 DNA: TGTGCCAGCAGCCAAGATCCTGCAGGGATTAACTATGGCTACACCTTC. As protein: CASSQDPAGINYGYTF.

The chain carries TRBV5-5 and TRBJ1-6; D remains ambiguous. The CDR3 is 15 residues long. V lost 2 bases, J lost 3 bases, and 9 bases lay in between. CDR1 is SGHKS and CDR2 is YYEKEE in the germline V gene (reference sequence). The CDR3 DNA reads TGTGCCAGCAGCTTTACCCGCGGCTATAATTCACCCCTCCACTTT. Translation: CASSFTRGYNSPLHF. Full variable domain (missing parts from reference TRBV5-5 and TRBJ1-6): DAGVTQSPTHLIKTRGQQVTLRCSPISGHKSVSWYQQVLGQGPQFIFQYYEKEERGRGNFPDRFSARQFPNYSSELNVNALLLGDSALYLCASSFTRGYNSPLHFGNGTRLTVT.

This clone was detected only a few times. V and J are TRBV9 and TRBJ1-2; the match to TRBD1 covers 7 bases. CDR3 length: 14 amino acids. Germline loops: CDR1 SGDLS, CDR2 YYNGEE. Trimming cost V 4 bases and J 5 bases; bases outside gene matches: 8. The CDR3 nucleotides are TGTGCCAGCAGCACGCGGGGGGACAGTTATGGCTACACCTTC. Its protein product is CASSTRGDSYGYTF.

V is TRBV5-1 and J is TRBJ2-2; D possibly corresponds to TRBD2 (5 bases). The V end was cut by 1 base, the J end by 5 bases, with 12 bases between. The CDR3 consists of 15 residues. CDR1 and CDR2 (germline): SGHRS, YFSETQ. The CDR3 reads CASSLRGVGTGELFF. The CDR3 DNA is TGCGCCAGCAGCTTGCGGGGTGTAGGGACCGGGGAGCTGTTTTTT.

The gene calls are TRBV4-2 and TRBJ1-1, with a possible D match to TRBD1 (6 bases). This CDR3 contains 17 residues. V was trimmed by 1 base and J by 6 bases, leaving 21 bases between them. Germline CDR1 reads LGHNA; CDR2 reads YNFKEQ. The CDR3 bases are TGTGCCAGCAGCCAAGTGGGGGCCTTCCCTGGGCACTCTGAAGCTTTCTTT. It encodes CASSQVGAFPGHSEAFF.

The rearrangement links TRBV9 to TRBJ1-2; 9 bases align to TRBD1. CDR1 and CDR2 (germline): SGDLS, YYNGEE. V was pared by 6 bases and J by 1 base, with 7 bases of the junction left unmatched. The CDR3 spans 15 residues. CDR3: CASNAGTGFNYGYTF. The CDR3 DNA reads TGTGCCAGCAATGCTGGGACAGGGTTTAACTATGGCTACACCTTC.

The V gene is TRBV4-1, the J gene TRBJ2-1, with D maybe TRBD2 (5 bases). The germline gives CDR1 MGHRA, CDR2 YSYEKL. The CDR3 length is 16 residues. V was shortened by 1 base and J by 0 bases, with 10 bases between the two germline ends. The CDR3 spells CASSQVEGSSYNEQFF. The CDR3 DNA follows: TGCGCCAGCAGCCAAGTAGAAGGGAGCTCCTACAATGAGCAGTTCTTC.

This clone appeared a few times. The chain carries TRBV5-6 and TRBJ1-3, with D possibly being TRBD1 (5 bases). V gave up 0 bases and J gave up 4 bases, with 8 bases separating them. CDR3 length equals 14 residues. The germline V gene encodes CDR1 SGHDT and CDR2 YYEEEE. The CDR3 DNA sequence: TGTGCCAGCAGCTTGGGACAGATCGGAAACACCATATATTTT. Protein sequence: CASSLGQIGNTIYF.

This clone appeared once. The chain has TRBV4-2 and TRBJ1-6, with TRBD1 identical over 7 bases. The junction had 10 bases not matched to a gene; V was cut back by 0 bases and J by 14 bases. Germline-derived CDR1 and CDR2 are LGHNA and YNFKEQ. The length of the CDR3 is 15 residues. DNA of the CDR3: TGTGCCAGCAGCCAAGATAGGCAGGGGGTGGTGTCCCTCCACTTT. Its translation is CASSQDRQGVVSLHF.

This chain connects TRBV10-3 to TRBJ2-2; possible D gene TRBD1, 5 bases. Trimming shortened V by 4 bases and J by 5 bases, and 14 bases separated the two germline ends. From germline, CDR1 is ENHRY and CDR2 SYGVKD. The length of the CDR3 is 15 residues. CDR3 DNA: TGTGCCATCAGTGCTGCAGGGCGTGTGACCGGGGAGCTGTTTTTT. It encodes CAISAAGRVTGELFF.

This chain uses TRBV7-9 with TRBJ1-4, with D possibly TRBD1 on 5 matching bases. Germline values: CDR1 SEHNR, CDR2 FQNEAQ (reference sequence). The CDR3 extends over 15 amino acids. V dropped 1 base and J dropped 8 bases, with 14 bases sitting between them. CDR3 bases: TGTGCCAGCAGCTTAGGGGCCAGGGTCGGAGAAAAACTGTTTTTT. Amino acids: CASSLGARVGEKLFF.

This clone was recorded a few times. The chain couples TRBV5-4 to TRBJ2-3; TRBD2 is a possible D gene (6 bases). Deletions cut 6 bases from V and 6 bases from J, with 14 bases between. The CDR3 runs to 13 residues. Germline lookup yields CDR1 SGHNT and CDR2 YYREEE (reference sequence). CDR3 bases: TGTGCCAGCACAACGAACCGGGAGGATACGCAGTATTTT. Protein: CASTTNREDTQYF.